The rows below give T cell receptor beta chains drawn from one sample of a study of lymphopenia after photon versus proton radiotherapy. The data were produced by immunoSEQ multiplex PCR, yet TCRdb's version contains in-frame clones alone and is incomplete. The sample lists tens of thousands of clones; about 87% were seen once. The material sequenced was peripheral blood, taken from a patient treated with proton-based radiotherapy. Receptors were obtained from a woman between 55 and 75 years old with cholangiocarcinoma. Some clones in this sample may be carry-over from other donors' samples. Each CDR3 is given with its conserved first and last residue. D genes are given only for firm matches. Clone size is stated in some rows and not others, as once, few, many or a class when expanded.

TRBV4-1,NA,14,TRBD1,TRBJ2-7,CASSQPRGQGEQYF,TGCGCCAGCAGCCAACCCCGGGGACAGGGCGAGCAGTACTTC
TRBV9,NA,14,NA,TRBJ2-5,CASSVSFTRETQYF,TGTGCCAGCAGCGTATCGTTTACGAGGGAGACCCAGTACTTC
TRBV7-9,NA,15,TRBD1,TRBJ2-1,CASSTRQGHYNEQFF,TGTGCCAGCAGCACACGACAGGGTCACTACAATGAGCAGTTCTTC
TRBV11-2,NA,17,TRBD1,TRBJ1-1,CASSSGIDRQGRTEAFF,TGTGCCAGCAGCTCCGGGATTGACCGACAGGGACGGACTGAAGCTTTCTTT
TRBV6-6,NA,14,NA,TRBJ2-7,CASSLYKGSYEQYF,TGTGCCAGCAGTTTGTATAAGGGCTCCTACGAGCAGTACTTC
TRBV5-5,NA,16,NA,TRBJ1-2,CASSLGGDLGPYGYTF,TGTGCCAGCAGCTTGGGTGGGGATCTCGGTCCCTACGGCTACACCTTC
TRBV18,NA,14,NA,TRBJ1-5,CASSAQASNQPQHF,TGTGCCAGCTCAGCTCAAGCTAGCAATCAGCCCCAGCATTTT
TRBV27,once,13,NA,TRBJ1-3,CASSLTLGNTIYF,TGTGCCAGCAGTCTGACCCTGGGAAACACCATATATTTT
TRBV5-6,NA,15,TRBD1,TRBJ1-2,CASSRRQGRAYGYTF,TGTGCCAGCAGCAGAAGACAGGGTCGGGCCTATGGCTACACCTTC
TRBV18,NA,14,NA,TRBJ2-7,CASFPGGPPYEQYF,TGTGCCAGCTTCCCAGGGGGGCCCCCCTACGAGCAGTACTTC
TRBV21-1,NA,18,NA,TRBJ2-7,CASSKESFLWDRSYEQYF,TGTGCCAGCAGCAAAGAATCTTTTTTGTGGGACAGGTCCTACGAGCAGTACTTC
TRBV5-6,NA,14,TRBD1,TRBJ2-7,CASSQPGTGYEQYF,TGTGCCAGCAGCCAACCCGGGACAGGGTACGAGCAGTACTTC
TRBV7-3,NA,15,TRBD2,TRBJ2-1,CASSARGGRLIEQFF,TGTGCCAGCAGCGCAAGGGGAGGGAGACTTATCGAGCAGTTCTTC
TRBV12-5,NA,14,TRBD1,TRBJ2-1,CASGRGQGADEQFF,TGTGCTAGTGGCCGGGGACAGGGGGCCGATGAGCAGTTCTTC
TRBV7-2,once,18,NA,TRBJ2-6,CATRSNGRAFSGANVLTF,TGTGCCACCCGAAGTAACGGACGCGCTTTCTCTGGGGCCAACGTCCTGACTTTC
TRBV5-1,NA,18,TRBD2,TRBJ2-1,CASSLVPLTSGGATEQFF,TGCGCCAGCAGCTTGGTTCCCTTGACTAGCGGGGGGGCAACTGAGCAGTTCTTC
TRBV5-4,NA,16,TRBD2,TRBJ2-3,CASSGRLAGSTDTQYF,TGTGCCAGCAGCGGGAGACTAGCGGGGAGCACAGATACGCAGTATTTT
TRBV5-6,NA,16,NA,TRBJ1-2,CASSLVMQRANYGYTF,TGTGCCAGCAGCTTGGTAATGCAGAGAGCTAACTATGGCTACACCTTC
TRBV9,NA,17,NA,TRBJ2-5,CASSVGRYGRRDETQYF,TGTGCCAGCAGCGTAGGCAGGTATGGGCGCCGAGATGAGACCCAGTACTTC
TRBV10-1,NA,13,NA,TRBJ2-5,CASSGSVVGTQYF,TGCGCCAGCAGTGGGTCCGTTGTCGGGACCCAGTACTTC
TRBV27,NA,13,NA,TRBJ1-2,CASRGGEEGSYTF,TGTGCCAGCCGCGGGGGGGAGGAGGGAAGCTACACCTTC
TRBV2,NA,16,TRBD2,TRBJ2-3,CASSELAGVITDTQYF,TGTGCCAGCAGTGAGCTAGCGGGGGTGATCACAGATACGCAGTATTTT
TRBV5-1,NA,12,NA,TRBJ2-3,CASSLAPDTQYF,TGCGCCAGCAGCCTGGCCCCAGATACGCAGTATTTT
TRBV7-6,few,15,TRBD1,TRBJ1-1,CASSFQGAANTEAFF,TGTGCCAGCAGCTTCCAGGGGGCTGCGAACACTGAAGCTTTCTTT
TRBV7-9,many,13,NA,TRBJ1-1,CASSFGGRTEAFF,TGTGCCAGCAGCTTTGGGGGCCGCACTGAAGCTTTCTTT
TRBV7-2,once,15,NA,TRBJ2-1,CASSLVANFYNEQFF,TGTGCCAGCAGCTTAGTCGCCAATTTCTACAATGAGCAGTTCTTC
TRBV6-5,NA,13,NA,TRBJ1-1,CASSFGLNTEAFF,TGTGCCAGCAGTTTTGGACTGAACACTGAAGCTTTCTTT
TRBV7-7,NA,12,NA,TRBJ2-7,CASSTQAGEQYF,TGTGCCAGCAGCACTCAGGCGGGAGAGCAGTACTTC
TRBV29-1,NA,13,TRBD1,TRBJ1-2,CSVEKSDRGGYTF,TGCAGCGTTGAAAAGTCCGACAGGGGGGGCTACACCTTC
TRBV7-2,NA,15,NA,TRBJ1-5,CASSSTSRGNQPQHF,TGTGCCAGCAGCTCTACTTCGAGGGGCAATCAGCCCCAGCATTTT
TRBV5-6,NA,16,NA,TRBJ2-1,CASSLVGATIYNEQFF,TGTGCCAGCAGCTTGGTTGGGGCTACCATATACAATGAGCAGTTCTTC
TRBV18,NA,13,NA,TRBJ2-5,CASSIRLGETQYF,TGTGCCAGCTCAATCAGGTTAGGTGAGACCCAGTACTTC
TRBV28,NA,16,TRBD2,TRBJ2-7,CASSSAGGGLLGRWYF,TGTGCCAGCAGTTCGGCGGGCGGGGGGCTTCTCGGACGTTGGTACTTC
TRBV4-1,NA,15,NA,TRBJ1-5,CASSQDFYPDQPQHF,TGCGCCAGCAGCCAAGATTTCTACCCCGATCAGCCCCAGCATTTT
TRBV27,NA,14,NA,TRBJ2-2,CASSGTLNTGELFF,TGTGCCAGCAGTGGGACCTTGAACACCGGGGAGCTGTTTTTT
TRBV7-8,NA,17,TRBD2,TRBJ2-1,CASSFPGLAGANNEQFF,TGTGCCAGCAGCTTCCCGGGACTAGCGGGAGCTAACAATGAGCAGTTCTTC
TRBV2,once,14,NA,TRBJ1-1,CASRDPGRPPEAFF,TGTGCCAGCAGGGACCCGGGACGGCCCCCGGAAGCTTTCTTT
TRBV5-1,once,15,NA,TRBJ1-5,CASSLVAGNNQPQHF,TGCGCCAGCAGCTTGGTGGCCGGAAACAATCAGCCCCAGCATTTT
TRBV4-1,once,17,TRBD1,TRBJ1-5,CASSPRQGASSNQPQHF,TGCGCCAGCAGCCCTCGACAGGGGGCCTCTAGCAATCAGCCCCAGCATTTT
TRBV18,NA,17,TRBD2,TRBJ2-7,CASSATTSGRTSYEQYF,TGTGCCAGCTCAGCTACGACTAGCGGGAGGACGTCCTACGAGCAGTACTTC